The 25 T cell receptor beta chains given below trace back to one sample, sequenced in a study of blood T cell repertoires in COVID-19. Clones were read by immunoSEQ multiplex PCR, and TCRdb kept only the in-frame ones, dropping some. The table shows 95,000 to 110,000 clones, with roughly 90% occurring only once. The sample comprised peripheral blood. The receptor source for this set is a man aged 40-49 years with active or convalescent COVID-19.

The CDR3 region has the DNA TGTGCCAGCAGTCCCCCGGGACAGGTATACGCGGGGGACACTGAAGCTTTCTTT. Translation gives CASSPPGQVYAGDTEAFF. The chain joins TRBV27 to TRBJ1-1; 8 bases agree with TRBD1. The CDR3 totals 18 residues. CDR1 is MNHEY and CDR2 is SMNVEV in the germline V gene (reference sequence). V gave up 5 bases and J gave up 3 bases; unmatched junction bases: 17.

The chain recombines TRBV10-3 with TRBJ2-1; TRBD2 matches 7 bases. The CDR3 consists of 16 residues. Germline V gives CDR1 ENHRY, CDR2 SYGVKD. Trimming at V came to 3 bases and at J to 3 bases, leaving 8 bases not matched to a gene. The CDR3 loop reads CAISDTPGGFYNEQFF. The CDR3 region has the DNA TGTGCCATCAGTGACACCCCGGGGGGATTCTACAATGAGCAGTTCTTC.

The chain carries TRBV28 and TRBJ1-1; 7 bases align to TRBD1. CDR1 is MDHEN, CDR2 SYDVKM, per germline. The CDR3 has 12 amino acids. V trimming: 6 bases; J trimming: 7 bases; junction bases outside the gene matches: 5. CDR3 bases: TGTGCCAGCAGATTTGGGACAGATGAAGCTTTCTTT. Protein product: CASRFGTDEAFF. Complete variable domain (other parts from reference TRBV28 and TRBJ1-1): DVKVTQSSRYLVKRTGEKVFLECVQDMDHENMFWYRQDPGLGLRLIYFSYDVKMKEKGDIPEGYSVSREKKERFSLILESASTNQTSMYLCASRFGTDEAFFGQGTRLTVV.

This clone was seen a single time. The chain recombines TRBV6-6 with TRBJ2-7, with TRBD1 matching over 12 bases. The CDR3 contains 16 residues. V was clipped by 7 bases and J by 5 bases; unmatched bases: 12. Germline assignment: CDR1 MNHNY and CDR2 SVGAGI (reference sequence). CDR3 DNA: TGTGCCAGCACCGGGACAGGGGGCGTACCGCTGCACGAGCAGTACTTC. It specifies CASTGTGGVPLHEQYF.

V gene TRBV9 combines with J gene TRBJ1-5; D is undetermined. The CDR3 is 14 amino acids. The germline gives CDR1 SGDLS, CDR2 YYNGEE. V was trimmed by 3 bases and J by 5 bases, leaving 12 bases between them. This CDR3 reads CASSGAGSHQPQHF. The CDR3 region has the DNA TGTGCCAGCAGCGGGGCGGGGTCTCATCAGCCCCAGCATTTT.

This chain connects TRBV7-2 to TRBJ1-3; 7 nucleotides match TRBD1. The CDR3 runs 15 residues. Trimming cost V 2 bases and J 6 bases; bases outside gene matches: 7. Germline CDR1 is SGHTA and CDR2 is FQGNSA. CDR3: CASSLQGGVTNTIYF. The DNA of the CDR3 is TGTGCCAGCAGCTTACAGGGGGGAGTTACAAACACCATATATTTT.

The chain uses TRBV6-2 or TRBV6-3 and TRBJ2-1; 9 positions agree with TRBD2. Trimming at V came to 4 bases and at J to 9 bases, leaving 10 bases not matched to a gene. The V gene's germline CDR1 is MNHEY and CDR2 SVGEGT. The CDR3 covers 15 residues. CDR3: CASSLFSGSPSEQFF. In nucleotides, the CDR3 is TGTGCCAGCAGTTTATTTAGCGGGAGCCCCAGTGAGCAGTTCTTC.

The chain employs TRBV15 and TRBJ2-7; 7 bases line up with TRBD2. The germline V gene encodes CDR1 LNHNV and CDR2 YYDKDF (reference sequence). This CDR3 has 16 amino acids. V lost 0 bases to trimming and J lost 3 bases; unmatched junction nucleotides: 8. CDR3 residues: CATSRDLGGSSYEQYF. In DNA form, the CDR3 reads TGTGCCACCAGCAGAGATCTCGGCGGGAGCAGCTACGAGCAGTACTTC.

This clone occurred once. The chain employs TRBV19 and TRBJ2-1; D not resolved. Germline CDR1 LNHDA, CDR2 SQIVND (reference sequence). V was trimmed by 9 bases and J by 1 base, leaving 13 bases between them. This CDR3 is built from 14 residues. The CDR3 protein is CASQKDWSYNEQFF. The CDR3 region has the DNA TGTGCCAGCCAGAAAGACTGGTCCTACAATGAGCAGTTCTTC.

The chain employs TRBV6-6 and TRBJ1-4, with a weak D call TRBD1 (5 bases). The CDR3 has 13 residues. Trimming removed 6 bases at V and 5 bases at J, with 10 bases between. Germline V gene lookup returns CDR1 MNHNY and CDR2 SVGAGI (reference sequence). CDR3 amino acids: CASRGLQNEKLFF. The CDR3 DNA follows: TGTGCCAGCAGGGGGCTTCAAAATGAAAAACTGTTTTTT.

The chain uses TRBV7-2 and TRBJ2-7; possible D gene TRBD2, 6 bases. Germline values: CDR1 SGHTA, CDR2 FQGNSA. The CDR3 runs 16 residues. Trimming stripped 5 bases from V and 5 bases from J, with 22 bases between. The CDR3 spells CASSPGGGQGTHEQYF. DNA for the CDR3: TGTGCCAGCAGCCCCGGGGGTGGCCAGGGCACGCACGAGCAGTACTTC.

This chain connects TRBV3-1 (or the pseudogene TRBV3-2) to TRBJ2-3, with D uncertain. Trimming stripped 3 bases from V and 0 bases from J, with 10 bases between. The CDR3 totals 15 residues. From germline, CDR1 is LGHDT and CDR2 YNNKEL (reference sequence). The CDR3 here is CASSQQSTSTDTQYF. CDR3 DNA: TGTGCCAGCAGCCAGCAATCGACTAGCACAGATACGCAGTATTTT.

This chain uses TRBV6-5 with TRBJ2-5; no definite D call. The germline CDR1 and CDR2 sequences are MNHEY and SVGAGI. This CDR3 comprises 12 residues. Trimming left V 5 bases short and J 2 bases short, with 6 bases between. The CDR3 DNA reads TGTGCCAGCAGTCCGCAGCAAGAGACCCAGTACTTC. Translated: CASSPQQETQYF.

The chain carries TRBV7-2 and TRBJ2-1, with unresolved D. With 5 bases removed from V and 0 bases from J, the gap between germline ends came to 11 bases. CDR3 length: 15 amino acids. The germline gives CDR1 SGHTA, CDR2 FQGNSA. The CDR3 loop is CASSRGVISYNEQFF. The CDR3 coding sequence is TGTGCCAGCAGCCGCGGCGTGATCTCCTACAATGAGCAGTTCTTC.

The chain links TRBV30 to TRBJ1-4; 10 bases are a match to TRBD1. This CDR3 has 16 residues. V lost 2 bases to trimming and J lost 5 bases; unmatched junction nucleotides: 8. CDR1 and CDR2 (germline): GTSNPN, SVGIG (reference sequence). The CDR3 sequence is CAWSYHLGQGNEKLFF. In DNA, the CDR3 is TGTGCCTGGAGTTACCACCTGGGACAGGGGAATGAAAAACTGTTTTTT.

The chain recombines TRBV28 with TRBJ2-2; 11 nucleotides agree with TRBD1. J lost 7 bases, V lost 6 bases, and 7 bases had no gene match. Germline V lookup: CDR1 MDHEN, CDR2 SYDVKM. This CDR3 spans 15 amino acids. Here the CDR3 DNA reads TGTGCCAGCAGCTCGGACAGGGGGCAGGGCGGGGAGCTGTTTTTT. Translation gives CASSSDRGQGGELFF.

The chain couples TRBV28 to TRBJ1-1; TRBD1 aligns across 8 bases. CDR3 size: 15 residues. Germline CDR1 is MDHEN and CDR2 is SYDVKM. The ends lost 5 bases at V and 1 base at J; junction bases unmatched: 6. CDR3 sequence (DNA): TGTGCCAGCAGTGTTCAGACAGGGGCGAACACTGAAGCTTTCTTT. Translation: CASSVQTGANTEAFF. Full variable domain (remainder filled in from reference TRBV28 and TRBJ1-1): DVKVTQSSRYLVKRTGEKVFLECVQDMDHENMFWYRQDPGLGLRLIYFSYDVKMKEKGDIPEGYSVSREKKERFSLILESASTNQTSMYLCASSVQTGANTEAFFGQGTRLTVV.

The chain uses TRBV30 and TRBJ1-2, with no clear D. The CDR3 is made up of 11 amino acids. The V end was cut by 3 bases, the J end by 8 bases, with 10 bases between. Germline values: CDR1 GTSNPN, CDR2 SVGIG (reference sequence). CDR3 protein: CAWSRSGGYTF. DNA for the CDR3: TGTGCCTGGAGCCGGAGTGGAGGCTACACCTTC.

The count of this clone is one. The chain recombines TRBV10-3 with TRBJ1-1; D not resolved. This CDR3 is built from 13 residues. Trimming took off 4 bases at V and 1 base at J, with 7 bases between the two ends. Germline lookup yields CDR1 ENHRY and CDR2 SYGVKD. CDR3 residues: CAISAERNTEAFF. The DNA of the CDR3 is TGTGCCATCAGTGCAGAGCGGAACACTGAAGCTTTCTTT.

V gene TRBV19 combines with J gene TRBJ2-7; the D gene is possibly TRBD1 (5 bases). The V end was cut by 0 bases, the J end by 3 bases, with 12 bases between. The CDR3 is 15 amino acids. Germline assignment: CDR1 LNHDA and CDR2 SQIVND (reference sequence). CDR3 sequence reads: CASSIDQGAIYEQYF. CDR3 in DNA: TGTGCCAGTAGTATAGATCAAGGGGCGATCTACGAGCAGTACTTC.

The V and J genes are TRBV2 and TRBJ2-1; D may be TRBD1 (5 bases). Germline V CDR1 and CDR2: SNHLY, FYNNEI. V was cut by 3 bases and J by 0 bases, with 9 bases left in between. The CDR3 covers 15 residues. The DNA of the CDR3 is TGTGCCAGCAGTGATCAGGGAAGCTCCTACAATGAGCAGTTCTTC. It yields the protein CASSDQGSSYNEQFF.

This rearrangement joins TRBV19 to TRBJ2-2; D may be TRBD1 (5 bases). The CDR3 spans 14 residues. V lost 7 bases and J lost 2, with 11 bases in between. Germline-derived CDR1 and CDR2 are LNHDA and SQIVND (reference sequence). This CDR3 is CASIPGANTGELFF. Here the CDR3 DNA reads TGTGCCAGTATCCCTGGGGCTAACACCGGGGAGCTGTTTTTT.

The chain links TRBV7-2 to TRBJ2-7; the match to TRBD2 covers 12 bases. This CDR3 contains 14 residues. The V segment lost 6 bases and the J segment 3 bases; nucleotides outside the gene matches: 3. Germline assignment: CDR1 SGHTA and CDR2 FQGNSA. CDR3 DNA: TGTGCCAGCAGGAAGACTAGCGGGAGCTACGAGCAGTACTTC. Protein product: CASRKTSGSYEQYF.

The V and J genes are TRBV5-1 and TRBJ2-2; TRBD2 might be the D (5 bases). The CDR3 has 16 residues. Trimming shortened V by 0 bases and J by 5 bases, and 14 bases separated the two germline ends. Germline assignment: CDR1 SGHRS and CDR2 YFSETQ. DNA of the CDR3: TGCGCCAGCAGCTTGGCCCCGGTCTCGGGAACCGGGGAGCTGTTTTTT. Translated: CASSLAPVSGTGELFF.

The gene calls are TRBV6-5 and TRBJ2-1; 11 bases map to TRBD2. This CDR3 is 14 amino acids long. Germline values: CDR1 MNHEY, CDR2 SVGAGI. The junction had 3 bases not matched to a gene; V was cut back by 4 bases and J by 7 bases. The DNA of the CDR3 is TGTGCCAGCAGTTTTACTAGCGGGAGAAATGAGCAGTTCTTC. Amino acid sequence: CASSFTSGRNEQFF.